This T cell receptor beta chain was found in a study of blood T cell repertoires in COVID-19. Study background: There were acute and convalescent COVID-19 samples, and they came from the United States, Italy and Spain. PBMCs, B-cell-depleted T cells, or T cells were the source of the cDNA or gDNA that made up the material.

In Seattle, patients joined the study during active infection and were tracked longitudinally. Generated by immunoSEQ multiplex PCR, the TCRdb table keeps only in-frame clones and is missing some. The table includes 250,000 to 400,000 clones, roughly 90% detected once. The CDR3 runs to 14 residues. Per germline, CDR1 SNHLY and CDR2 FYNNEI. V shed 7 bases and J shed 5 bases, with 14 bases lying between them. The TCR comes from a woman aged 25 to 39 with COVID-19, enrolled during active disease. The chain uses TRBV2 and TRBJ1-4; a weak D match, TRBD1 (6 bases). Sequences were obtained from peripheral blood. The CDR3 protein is CASNPRGPNEKLFF. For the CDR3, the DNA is TGTGCCAGCAATCCCAGGGGCCCCAATGAAAAACTGTTTTTT.